This T cell receptor (beta chain) was sequenced in a study of T cells in Graves' hyperthyroidism and ophthalmopathy. The investigators amplified TCR beta CDR3 regions from RNA transcripts. The HTBI primer set was used in a first-round RT-PCR of the TCR CDR3. Each CDR3 protein is one row after TCRdb ran MiXCR on the multiplex PCR reads. The sample has approximately 210,000 distinct CDR3 sequences, roughly 18% seen once; the top ten hold approximately 46%. This clonotype was observed many times. Patients between 18 and 65 years old had hyperthyroidism, newly diagnosed and lasting under 2 months. Uncontrolled infections, other autoimmune diseases, pregnancy or lactation led to exclusion of patients. Diagnostic assessment was based on clinical symptoms, serum thyroxine and TRAb, thyroid ultrasound and orbital computed tomography. The specimen sequenced was blood. This clonotype was obtained from a man aged 45-65 years with Graves' hyperthyroidism.

CDR3 DNA: TGCGCCAGCAGCTCAGACGGTAACTATGGCTACACCTTC. Protein: CASSSDGNYGYTF. The chain joins TRBV5-1 to TRBJ1-2, with no clear D. Trimming pared 3 bases from V and 1 base from J, leaving 7 bases between. This CDR3 contains 13 residues. Germline CDR1 SGHRS, CDR2 YFSETQ.